This T cell receptor beta chain was identified in a study of T cell changes during pregnancy in multiple sclerosis. This clone was observed a single time. The repertoire was sequenced with immunoSEQ multiplex PCR; TCRdb's copy has only in-frame clones and lacks some. The sample consists of 60,000 or so clones, roughly 95% of them appearing once. Trimming cost V 7 bases and J 5 bases, with 11 bases left between them. The CDR3 has 13 residues. The germline CDR1 and CDR2 sequences are MDHEN and SYDVKM. The sequence was collected from a female donor with multiple sclerosis, enrolled in a pregnancy study. Material: CD4+ T cells from peripheral blood mononuclear cells, obtained before pregnancy. This rearrangement joins TRBV28 to TRBJ1-4, with no clear D. In DNA form, the CDR3 reads TGTGCCAGCAACGCAGTGAACAATGAAAAACTGTTTTTT. Its translation: CASNAVNNEKLFF.